This T cell receptor beta chain was identified in a study of blood T cell repertoires in COVID-19. Study context: Italy, Spain and the United States were the sources of the convalescent and acute COVID-19 samples. T cells, B-cell-depleted T cells, or PBMCs provided the cDNA or gDNA that served as material.

Only one count was recorded for this clone. V was shortened by 4 bases and J by 2 bases, with 12 bases between the two germline ends. This CDR3 spans 14 amino acids. Germline V CDR1 and CDR2: SGHDT, YYEEEE. Per the study methods: Estimation of nucleated cell counts relied on the amplification of reference gene primers. Clones were sequenced by immunoSEQ multiplex PCR, and TCRdb holds only the in-frame ones, with some missing. The V and J calls and clone size come from that table; D and trimming were worked out from the DNA. Here the sample spans roughly 63,000 clones, around 73% being singletons. Source material: peripheral blood. J is TRBJ2-5 and V is TRBV5-6; D is unresolved. This receptor was identified in a man at least 80 years old with acute or convalescent COVID-19. The CDR3 bases are TGTGCCAGCAGCCTGCTGACTGATCAAGAGACCCAGTACTTC. It encodes CASSLLTDQETQYF.